These T cell receptor beta chains were read from a single sample in a study of blood T cell repertoires in COVID-19. Using immunoSEQ multiplex PCR, the repertoire was profiled, and TCRdb retains in-frame clones only, with some absent. The data show some 220,000 clones, with roughly 80% seen just once and less than 2.5% held by the top ten. The sequenced sample was peripheral blood. These receptors were collected from a woman aged 60-70 years with acute or convalescent COVID-19. Both conserved end residues are part of each CDR3. D genes are given only for firm matches. Clone size is given for some rows only: seen once, a few or many times, or a class if the clone is expanded.

clone_size | d_call | j_call | cdr3_length | v_call | cdr3_nt | cdr3_aa
few | TRBD1 | TRBJ1-1 | 13 | TRBV2 | TGTGCCAGCAGAGTAACAGGGGGCACTGAAGCTTTCTTT | CASRVTGGTEAFF
NA | NA | TRBJ2-1 | 14 | TRBV7-9 | TGTGCCAGCAGCTTCGTATCTTACTACAATGAGCAGTTCTTC | CASSFVSYYNEQFF
NA | TRBD1 | TRBJ1-2 | 15 | TRBV19 | TGTGCCAGTAGTATACTCCGGGACAGTAACTATGGCTACACCTTC | CASSILRDSNYGYTF
NA | TRBD1 | TRBJ1-1 | 13 | TRBV25-1 | TGTGCCAGCCAGGGGGGCCTGAACACTGAAGCTTTCTTT | CASQGGLNTEAFF
NA | TRBD2 | TRBJ2-1 | 21 | TRBV6-6 | TGTGCCAGCAGTCCGACCCCGGGACTAGCGGGGGCCCCAGGCTCCTACAATGAGCAGTTCTTC | CASSPTPGLAGAPGSYNEQFF
NA | NA | TRBJ1-1 | 13 | TRBV5-1 | TGCGCCAGCAGCAGGTCAGGGAACACTGAAGCTTTCTTT | CASSRSGNTEAFF
once | NA | TRBJ2-2 | 15 | TRBV4-2 | TGTGCCAGCAGCCAAAGTCCCTATGTGACCGGGGAGCTGTTTTTT | CASSQSPYVTGELFF
NA | NA | TRBJ2-7 | 11 | TRBV20-1 | TGCAGTGCAGCTGAATCCTACGAGCAGTACTTC | CSAAESYEQYF
NA | NA | TRBJ2-2 | 18 | TRBV5-8 | TGTGCCAGCAGCTTGTACCCCCACAGACCCCCTAACACCGGGGAGCTGTTTTTT | CASSLYPHRPPNTGELFF
NA | NA | TRBJ1-5 | 11 | TRBV6-6 | TGTGCCAGCAGGTCGGATCAGCCCCAGCATTTT | CASRSDQPQHF
NA | TRBD1 | TRBJ1-5 | 14 | TRBV9 | TGTGCCAGCAGCGTAGGAGGGGGCCGTCAGCCCCAGCATTTT | CASSVGGGRQPQHF
NA | TRBD2 | TRBJ2-5 | 13 | TRBV30 | TGTGCCTGGAACCCGGGAGGGAGGCAGACCCAGTACTTC | CAWNPGGRQTQYF
NA | TRBD1 | TRBJ1-1 | 14 | TRBV15 | TGTGCCACCAGCAGGGGACAGCTGAACACTGAAGCTTTCTTT | CATSRGQLNTEAFF
NA | NA | TRBJ2-1 | 15 | TRBV6-1 | TGTGCCAGCAGTGAATGGTTTGGCAGCTACAATGAGCAGTTCTTC | CASSEWFGSYNEQFF
few | NA | TRBJ2-2 | 15 | TRBV5-5 | TGTGCCAGCAGCTTTACAGGGTGGGGTGCCGGGGAGCTGTTTTTT | CASSFTGWGAGELFF
NA | TRBD1 | TRBJ1-2 | 12 | TRBV10-3 | TGTGCCATCAGAGGAACAGGGGGCGGCTACACCTTC | CAIRGTGGGYTF
once | NA | TRBJ1-3 | 14 | TRBV6-5 | TGTGCCAGCAGTTACTCCTTATCTGGAAACACCATATATTTT | CASSYSLSGNTIYF
NA | NA | TRBJ1-1 | 11 | TRBV3-1/TRBV3-2 | TGTGCCAGCACCCGAGACACTGAAGCTTTCTTT | CASTRDTEAFF
NA | TRBD1 | TRBJ1-2 | 16 | TRBV3-1/TRBV3-2 | TGTGCCAGCAGCCAAACCCCCGACAGGGCCAACTATGGCTACACCTTC | CASSQTPDRANYGYTF
NA | NA | TRBJ1-2 | 14 | TRBV3-1/TRBV3-2 | TGTGCCAGCAGAAACAGGGCGTCCTCCTATGGCTACACCTTC | CASRNRASSYGYTF
NA | TRBD1 | TRBJ1-2 | 15 | TRBV3-1/TRBV3-2 | TGTGCCAGCAGCCAAGATTGGACAGGGGCTCATGGCTACACCTTC | CASSQDWTGAHGYTF
NA | TRBD2 | TRBJ2-5 | 16 | TRBV4-2 | TGTGCCAGCAGCCAAGAGGGTCCAGCGGGGGGAGAGACCCAGTACTTC | CASSQEGPAGGETQYF
NA | NA | TRBJ1-1 | 15 | TRBV2 | TGTGCCAGCAGTGAAATGGGGAGGGAAGATACTGAAGCTTTCTTT | CASSEMGREDTEAFF
NA | NA | TRBJ2-7 | 14 | TRBV6-1 | TGTGCCAGCAGGTATTCGGGAAACCCCTACGAGCAGTACTTC | CASRYSGNPYEQYF
NA | TRBD2 | TRBJ2-7 | 16 | TRBV19 | TGTGCCAGTAGTGCCCTTGGGCGGGGGTCCTACTACGAGCAGTACTTC | CASSALGRGSYYEQYF
once | TRBD2 | TRBJ2-1 | 16 | TRBV27 | TGTGCCAGCAGTTCCCCTAGCGGGGGGGCTGGGGATGAGCAGTTCTTC | CASSSPSGGAGDEQFF
few | TRBD1 | TRBJ1-6 | 13 | TRBV27 | TGTGCCGGGACAGGGACCTATAATTCACCCCTCCACTTT | CAGTGTYNSPLHF
NA | TRBD1 | TRBJ1-2 | 14 | TRBV24-1 | TGTGCCACCAGTGATCCCGGGACAGGGTATGGCTACACCTTC | CATSDPGTGYGYTF
NA | NA | TRBJ1-6 | 14 | TRBV3-1/TRBV3-2 | TGTGCCAGCAGCCAAGCTTTCGGGAATTCACCCCTCCACTTT | CASSQAFGNSPLHF
few | NA | TRBJ2-5 | 13 | TRBV29-1 | TGCAGCGTTGAATCTGGGTCCCGGGTGACCCAGTACTTC | CSVESGSRVTQYF
once | NA | TRBJ1-2 | 15 | TRBV3-1/TRBV3-2 | TGTGCCAGCAGCCAAGTTCCCAACAGTCAGTATGGCTACACCTTC | CASSQVPNSQYGYTF
few | TRBD1 | TRBJ1-3 | 16 | TRBV4-1 | TGCGCCAGCAGCCAAGAAGGACAGGGGATTGGAAACACCATATATTTT | CASSQEGQGIGNTIYF
NA | TRBD2 | TRBJ2-1 | 16 | TRBV2 | TGTGCCAGCATCTCTCCACGGGGGGGATCCTACAATGAGCAGTTCTTC | CASISPRGGSYNEQFF
NA | NA | TRBJ1-1 | 15 | TRBV9 | TGTGCCAGCAGCGTATCGTCCGCGGTACAGGAAGAAGCTTTCTTT | CASSVSSAVQEEAFF
NA | TRBD2 | TRBJ2-3 | 14 | TRBV29-1 | TGCAGCGTTGAAACTAGCGGGGTCACAGATACGCAGTATTTT | CSVETSGVTDTQYF
once | NA | TRBJ2-2 | 15 | TRBV29-1 | TGCAGCGCACTCCGGGACACTTCGAACACCGGGGAGCTGTTTTTT | CSALRDTSNTGELFF
NA | NA | TRBJ1-1 | 13 | TRBV6-5 | TGTGCCAGCAGGGCAGGGGATGTCACTGAAGCTTTCTTT | CASRAGDVTEAFF
NA | NA | TRBJ1-2 | 13 | TRBV4-3 | TGCGCCAGCAGCCAAGTTGGCTCGGGTGGCTACACCTTC | CASSQVGSGGYTF
NA | TRBD2 | TRBJ2-6 | 19 | TRBV5-6 | TGTGCCAGCAGCCCCCGCCCCAGCGGGACCCTTTCTGGGGCCAACGTCCTGACTTTC | CASSPRPSGTLSGANVLTF
once | NA | TRBJ1-1 | 10 | TRBV12-3/TRBV12-4 | TGTGCCAGCAGTTTAGAGCGAGCTTTCTTT | CASSLERAFF
NA | TRBD1 | TRBJ1-6 | 14 | TRBV6-5 | TGTGCCAGCATAGGGACAGCAGTTAATTCACCCCTCCACTTT | CASIGTAVNSPLHF
NA | NA | TRBJ1-3 | 11 | TRBV20-1 | TGCAGTGCGAGGAGTGGAAACACCATATATTTT | CSARSGNTIYF
once | NA | TRBJ1-1 | 14 | TRBV7-8 | TGTGCCAGCAGCAGGACGGACTTAGGCACTGAAGCTTTCTTT | CASSRTDLGTEAFF
NA | TRBD1 | TRBJ1-1 | 13 | TRBV7-3 | TGTGCCAGCAGCAGCACAGGGGCCACTGAAGCTTTCTTT | CASSSTGATEAFF
NA | TRBD1 | TRBJ2-7 | 14 | TRBV28 | TGTGCCAGCAGTCGACAGGGGACGCGCTACGAGCAGTACTTC | CASSRQGTRYEQYF
NA | NA | TRBJ1-2 | 15 | TRBV11-2 | TGTGCCAGCAGCTATTCCGGGGGGTCTAACTATGGCTACACCTTC | CASSYSGGSNYGYTF
once | TRBD1 | TRBJ2-3 | 15 | TRBV7-2 | TGTGCCAGCAGTCGGACAGGGCTCTCGACAGATACGCAGTATTTT | CASSRTGLSTDTQYF
NA | NA | TRBJ1-5 | 14 | TRBV27 | TGTGCCAGCAGTTTATACAGAGAATTTCAGCCCCAGCATTTT | CASSLYREFQPQHF
NA | NA | TRBJ2-1 | 15 | TRBV4-3 | TGCGCCAGCAGCCAAGACTTGGGAGCGGGCTATGAGCAGTTCTTC | CASSQDLGAGYEQFF
few | NA | TRBJ1-6 | 16 | TRBV28 | TGTGCCGTAACGGGGCCGATGCAGGGGCCTAGCTCACCCCTCCACTTT | CAVTGPMQGPSSPLHF
NA | TRBD2 | TRBJ2-3 | 17 | TRBV11-2 | TGTGCCAGCAGCTTAGGGGCGGGGGGCCTTAGCACAGATACGCAGTATTTT | CASSLGAGGLSTDTQYF
NA | TRBD1 | TRBJ1-5 | 15 | TRBV28 | TGTGCCAGCAGTCAACAGGGGGGTGCCGGTCAGCCCCAGCATTTT | CASSQQGGAGQPQHF
NA | NA | TRBJ2-7 | 15 | TRBV9 | TGTGCCAGCAGCGTAGTGTGGGCAGGGCTCTACGAGCAGTACTTC | CASSVVWAGLYEQYF
once | NA | TRBJ2-3 | 14 | TRBV11-2 | TGTGCCAGCGGAACGGGGAACTTTAGGAATACGCAGTATTTT | CASGTGNFRNTQYF
NA | NA | TRBJ2-2 | 13 | TRBV11-2 | TGTGCCAGCAGCTTAGACAGGACCGGGGAGCTGTTTTTT | CASSLDRTGELFF